The 32 T cell receptor beta chains below all came from one sample that was sequenced in a study of cytomegalovirus exposure and HLA in healthy donors. Use of 60 Vbeta and 13 Jbeta primers characterized the PCR. Produced via immunoSEQ multiplex PCR; TCRdb's table is partial and in-frame only. This table has approximately 250,000 clones, roughly 78% appearing once. Sequencing was performed on PBMCs. The receptor set was obtained from a boy between 10 and 17 years old in good health and CMV-seronegative.

The chain is built from TRBV2 and TRBJ2-7, with 10 bases identical to TRBD1. There are 14 residues in the CDR3. Germline V gene data show CDR1 as SNHLY and CDR2 as FYNNEI. V was clipped by 10 bases and J by 5 bases; unmatched bases: 11. The CDR3 spells CAIGDRGPMHEQYF. CDR3 coding DNA: TGTGCCATTGGTGACAGGGGGCCTATGCACGAGCAGTACTTC. The full variable domain, completed using reference TRBV2 and TRBJ2-7, is EPEVTQTPSHQVTQMGQEVILRCVPISNHLYFYWYRQILGQKVEFLVSFYNNEISEKSEIFDDQFSVERPDGSNFTLKIRSTKLEDSAMYFCAIGDRGPMHEQYFGPGTRLTVT.

This clone has only a few counts. CDR3 loop: CATSRDLAKGALGNQPQHF. The CDR3 coding sequence is TGTGCCACCAGCAGAGATCTTGCCAAGGGGGCCCTAGGCAATCAGCCCCAGCATTTT. The V and J genes are TRBV15 and TRBJ1-5, with 7 positions matching TRBD1. Germline V gives CDR1 LNHNV, CDR2 YYDKDF (reference sequence). CDR3 size: 19 residues. The ends lost 0 bases at V and 2 bases at J; junction bases unmatched: 13.

The chain combines TRBV5-6 with TRBJ2-5; 7 bases match TRBD2. V shed 1 base, J shed 11 bases, and the junction held 11 bases outside the gene matches. This CDR3 has 14 amino acids. CDR1 and CDR2 from the germline V gene are SGHDT and YYEEEE. CDR3 sequence reads: CASSLPGGREEQYF. In DNA, the CDR3 is TGTGCCAGCAGCTTGCCGGGAGGTCGCGAGGAGCAGTACTTC.

The chain combines TRBV9 with TRBJ1-4, with TRBD1 as a possible D gene (5 bases). CDR1 SGDLS and CDR2 YYNGEE come from the germline V gene. Deletions cut 0 bases from V and 7 bases from J, with 13 bases between. CDR3 length: 15 amino acids. DNA of the CDR3: TGTGCCAGCAGCGTAGAGCAGGGCCTACGTGAAAAACTGTTTTTT. Its protein product is CASSVEQGLREKLFF. Looking up the rest from reference TRBV9 and TRBJ1-4 gives the full variable domain: DSGVTQTPKHLITATGQRVTLRCSPRSGDLSVYWYQQSLDQGLQFLIQYYNGEERAKGNILERFSAQQFPDLHSELNLSSLELGDSALYFCASSVEQGLREKLFFGSGTQLSVL.

The V call is TRBV6-4, the J call TRBJ2-1, with 7 bases aligning to TRBD2. This CDR3 has 15 residues. Germline CDR1 and CDR2: MRHNA and SNTAGT. Trimming took 5 bases from V and 1 from J; bases not matched to a gene: 5. CDR3 nucleotides: TGTGCCAGCAGTCGGCAGCGGGGTTCCTACAATGAGCAGTTCTTC. This translates into CASSRQRGSYNEQFF.

This chain connects TRBV2 to TRBJ1-1; D is perhaps TRBD1 (5 bases). Trimming pared 7 bases from V and 4 bases from J, leaving 13 bases between. Germline-derived CDR1 and CDR2 are SNHLY and FYNNEI. The CDR3 contains 13 residues. The CDR3 DNA is TGTGCCAGCAAGCAGGGACTCTTCACTGAAGCTTTCTTT. Its protein is CASKQGLFTEAFF.

The chain couples TRBV9 to TRBJ2-3, with D hard to call. This CDR3 is built from 13 residues. The germline CDR1 and CDR2 sequences are SGDLS and YYNGEE. V lost 0 bases, J lost 1 base, and 3 bases lay in between. CDR3 protein: CASSVVGTDTQYF. CDR3 DNA sequence: TGTGCCAGCAGCGTAGTCGGCACAGATACGCAGTATTTT.

The rearrangement uses TRBV4-1 and TRBJ1-1; no clear D gene. This CDR3 comprises 15 residues. Trimming removed 3 bases from V and 5 bases from J, with 16 bases in between. Germline loops: CDR1 MGHRA, CDR2 YSYEKL. The CDR3 sequence is CASSHPGRVGTEAFF. Written as DNA, the CDR3 is TGCGCCAGCAGCCACCCGGGAAGGGTCGGAACTGAAGCTTTCTTT.

The rearrangement uses TRBV7-8 and TRBJ2-5; 8 nucleotides align to TRBD2. The ends lost 5 bases at V and 13 bases at J; junction bases unmatched: 18. The germline CDR1 and CDR2 sequences are SGHVS and FQNEAQ. CDR3 length: 15 residues. CDR3 sequence reads: CASSLEDVAGPPRYF. CDR3 bases: TGTGCCAGCAGCCTAGAGGATGTAGCGGGGCCACCCCGGTACTTC.

The V gene is TRBV5-4, the J gene TRBJ1-2; 8 bases are shared with TRBD1. CDR1 and CDR2 (germline): SGHNT, YYREEE (reference sequence). There are 15 residues in the CDR3. The V segment lost 0 bases and the J segment 4 bases; nucleotides outside the gene matches: 5. CDR3 in DNA: TGTGCCAGCAGCTTGGGGCAGGGGGCTGGCTATGGCTACACCTTC. This codes for CASSLGQGAGYGYTF.

V usage is TRBV2 and J usage is TRBJ1-3; no clear D gene. Germline V lookup: CDR1 SNHLY, CDR2 FYNNEI. Between the trimmed V and J ends, which lost 4 bases and 0 bases, there was a span of 7 bases. The CDR3 runs 14 residues. CDR3 DNA sequence: TGTGCCAGCAGTGTGGACTCCTCTGGAAACACCATATATTTT. Translated: CASSVDSSGNTIYF. The full variable domain, rest sourced from reference TRBV2 and TRBJ1-3, is EPEVTQTPSHQVTQMGQEVILRCVPISNHLYFYWYRQILGQKVEFLVSFYNNEISEKSEIFDDQFSVERPDGSNFTLKIRSTKLEDSAMYFCASSVDSSGNTIYFGEGSWLTVV.

CDR3 loop: CAWRRTSGHPYEQYF. CDR3 nucleotide sequence: TGTGCCTGGCGAAGGACTAGCGGCCATCCCTACGAGCAGTACTTC. The rearrangement uses TRBV30 and TRBJ2-7; TRBD2 agrees at 10 bases. The CDR3 loop spans 15 amino acids. Germline V gene sequence: CDR1 GTSNPN, CDR2 SVGIG (reference sequence). J was trimmed by 2 bases and V by 5 bases; bases with no gene match: 9.

The rearrangement uses TRBV5-4 and TRBJ2-7, with a weak D call TRBD2 (5 bases). The length of the CDR3 is 12 residues. Germline loops: CDR1 SGHNT, CDR2 YYREEE (reference sequence). V lost 0 bases to trimming and J lost 9 bases, with 10 bases between them. This chain's CDR3 is CASSLAASLQYF. CDR3 nucleotides: TGTGCCAGCAGCTTGGCAGCTAGCCTGCAGTACTTC.

This clone occurred a few times. V and J are TRBV6-5 and TRBJ2-7, with D perhaps TRBD1 (5 bases). V shed 0 bases and J shed 3 bases, with 9 bases lying between them. The CDR3 totals 14 residues. Germline V lookup: CDR1 MNHEY, CDR2 SVGAGI. Here the CDR3 reads CASSYSGAVYEQYF. The CDR3 DNA is TGTGCCAGCAGTTACTCTGGGGCCGTCTACGAGCAGTACTTC.

The chain recombines TRBV7-2 with TRBJ1-1; D not resolved. CDR3 length: 11 residues. Deletions cut 5 bases from V and 13 bases from J, with 14 bases between. Per germline, CDR1 SGHTA and CDR2 FQGNSA. DNA of the CDR3: TGTGCCAGCAGCCCTGCCGGGTTGAGTTTCTTT. Protein sequence: CASSPAGLSFF.

The rearrangement uses TRBV11-2 and TRBJ1-2, with D unclear. The germline V gene has CDR1 SGHAT and CDR2 FQNNGV. This CDR3 has 14 amino acids. V shed 4 bases and J shed 2 bases, with 11 bases lying between them. The CDR3 reads CASSSPRRNYGYTF. CDR3 bases: TGTGCCAGCAGCTCTCCGCGGCGGAACTATGGCTACACCTTC.

The V call is TRBV11-3, the J call TRBJ1-1, with a weak D call TRBD1 (6 bases). The germline V and J ends were trimmed by 6 bases and 1 base, with 15 bases remaining between them. The germline V gene encodes CDR1 SGHNT and CDR2 YENEEA. The CDR3 has 15 residues. This CDR3 reads CASSSYRVGNTEAFF. The CDR3 DNA reads TGTGCCAGCAGTTCCTACAGGGTCGGGAACACTGAAGCTTTCTTT.

The rearrangement joins TRBV18 to TRBJ2-7; 7 bases fit TRBD1. There are 14 residues in the CDR3. Germline V gene sequence: CDR1 KGHSH, CDR2 LQKENI. V shed 3 bases and J 0 bases; nucleotides not matched to a gene: 2. The DNA of the CDR3 is TGTGCCAGCTCACCGCGGACAGGCTCCTACGAGCAGTACTTC. Residues: CASSPRTGSYEQYF. Filled out from reference TRBV18 and TRBJ2-7, the complete variable domain reads NAGVMQNPRHLVRRRGQEARLRCSPMKGHSHVYWYRQLPEEGLKFMVYLQKENIIDESGMPKERFSAEFPKEGPSILRIQQVVRGDSAAYFCASSPRTGSYEQYFGPGTRLTVT.

For this clone: Different DNA sequences within this sample yield the same CDR3. This chain connects TRBV5-1 to TRBJ1-6; 8 positions agree with TRBD1. J was trimmed by 10 bases and V by 4 bases; bases with no gene match: 7. Germline V gives CDR1 SGHRS, CDR2 YFSETQ. The CDR3 runs to 14 residues. The CDR3 nucleotides are TGCGCCAGCAGCCAGGACAGGGTGGGCTCACCCCTCCACTTT. Its translation: CASSQDRVGSPLHF.

The chain couples TRBV9 to TRBJ1-1; tentatively, D is TRBD1 (5 bases). The CDR3 loop spans 14 amino acids. Per the germline V gene, CDR1 is SGDLS and CDR2 is YYNGEE. V lost 3 bases and J lost 4, with 13 bases in between. CDR3 nucleotide sequence: TGTGCCAGCAGCGATTATTCGGGACTCACTGAAGCTTTCTTT. It translates to CASSDYSGLTEAFF.

The CDR3 bases are TGTGCCAGCAGTCCCGGACAGGGGGGGACCTACGAGCAGTACTTC. This sequence encodes CASSPGQGGTYEQYF. The chain combines TRBV27 with TRBJ2-7; 10 nucleotides agree with TRBD1. This CDR3 is built from 15 residues. J lost 2 bases, V lost 5 bases, and 6 bases had no gene match. Germline V gene sequence: CDR1 MNHEY, CDR2 SMNVEV (reference sequence).

The rearrangement links TRBV6-1 to TRBJ1-1; D is perhaps TRBD1 (5 bases). The ends were cut back, 3 bases at V and 4 bases at J, with 12 bases in the middle. The CDR3 sequence is 14 residues long. In germline, CDR1 is MNHNS, CDR2 SASEGT. The CDR3 sequence: CASSEYGGSTEAFF. The CDR3 DNA follows: TGTGCCAGCAGTGAGTACGGGGGGAGCACTGAAGCTTTCTTT.

V and J are TRBV11-3 and TRBJ1-2, with D perhaps matching TRBD1 (6 bases). The CDR3 is 12 amino acids. Looked up from germline, CDR1 is SGHNT and CDR2 is YENEEA. Trimming removed 3 bases at V and 14 bases at J, with 16 bases between. DNA for the CDR3: TGTGCCAGCAGCTTGGGGAGGGGGACACTAACCTTC. It yields the protein CASSLGRGTLTF.

V is TRBV5-1 and J is TRBJ2-7; a possible D gene is TRBD2 (6 bases). Between the trimmed V and J ends, which lost 0 bases and 1 base, there was a span of 17 bases. The germline V gene has CDR1 SGHRS and CDR2 YFSETQ. The CDR3 spans 17 residues. CDR3 sequence reads: CASSLEVIGGRSYEQYF. CDR3 in DNA: TGCGCCAGCAGCTTGGAGGTGATCGGGGGAAGGTCCTACGAGCAGTACTTC.

The chain employs TRBV18 and TRBJ1-2; the D is unclear. Germline V gives CDR1 KGHSH, CDR2 LQKENI. This CDR3 contains 13 residues. V lost 2 bases and J lost 5, with 9 bases in between. CDR3 bases: TGTGCCAGCTCACCAGAGACGGGGTATGGCTACACCTTC. The encoded protein is CASSPETGYGYTF.

V and J are TRBV5-1 and TRBJ2-7; a weak D match, TRBD1 (5 bases). V was shortened by 4 bases and J by 5 bases, with 16 bases between the two germline ends. CDR1 SGHRS and CDR2 YFSETQ come from the germline V gene. CDR3 size: 14 residues. CDR3 in amino acids: CASSPLGQGHEQYF. The CDR3 DNA reads TGCGCCAGCAGCCCCTTGGGGCAGGGCCACGAGCAGTACTTC.

CDR3 sequence: CASTPLWGVTGELFF. CDR3 coding DNA: TGTGCCAGTACCCCCCTGTGGGGGGTCACCGGGGAGCTGTTTTTT. V gene TRBV19 combines with J gene TRBJ2-2; D is perhaps TRBD2 (6 bases). V was pared by 7 bases and J by 4 bases, with 16 bases between. The CDR3 length is 15 residues. CDR1 LNHDA and CDR2 SQIVND come from the germline V gene (reference sequence).

V usage is TRBV11-2 and J usage is TRBJ2-1; 8 bases are shared with TRBD2. Unmatched junction bases numbered 8, after V lost 4 bases and J lost 6 bases. There are 15 residues in the CDR3. The germline V gene has CDR1 SGHAT and CDR2 FQNNGV. DNA for the CDR3: TGTGCCAGCAGCTCCAGCGGGGGAGGTGGCAATGAGCAGTTCTTC. Protein product: CASSSSGGGGNEQFF.

The chain joins TRBV28 to TRBJ1-2; TRBD1 matches 8 bases. From germline, CDR1 is MDHEN and CDR2 SYDVKM. V dropped 1 base and J dropped 8; count of bases not matched to a gene: 6. The CDR3 has 14 residues. CDR3 protein: CASSLSGQGGGYTF. CDR3 bases: TGTGCCAGCAGTTTATCAGGACAGGGAGGAGGCTACACCTTC.

The chain links TRBV5-8 to TRBJ1-3; tentatively, D is TRBD1 (6 bases). The CDR3 length is 14 residues. The germline V gene has CDR1 SGHTS and CDR2 YDEGEE. The V end lost 10 bases, the J end lost 0 bases, and 14 bases lay between the germline ends. CDR3 loop: CAFRDTGSGNTIYF. CDR3 DNA sequence: TGTGCCTTCCGGGACACCGGCTCTGGAAACACCATATATTTT.

The rearrangement uses TRBV23-1 and TRBJ1-2; TRBD1 might be the D (5 bases). TRBV23-1 is given ORF status, its function remaining uncertain. The V gene lost 5 bases and the J gene lost 8 bases, with 21 bases spanning the gap. The length of the CDR3 is 15 residues. CDR3 nucleotides: TGCGCCAGCAGTGTACGACCAGGGAGGCTCGTCGGCTACACCTTC. It yields the protein CASSVRPGRLVGYTF.

The chain recombines TRBV4-1 with TRBJ1-2; D is uncertain. The CDR3 is made up of 14 amino acids. Germline V gene sequence: CDR1 MGHRA, CDR2 YSYEKL. V lost 0 bases and J 6 bases, leaving 11 bases between the germline ends. CDR3 DNA: TGCGCCAGCAGCCAAGAGGCCAGGCAAAATGGCTACACCTTC. As protein: CASSQEARQNGYTF.